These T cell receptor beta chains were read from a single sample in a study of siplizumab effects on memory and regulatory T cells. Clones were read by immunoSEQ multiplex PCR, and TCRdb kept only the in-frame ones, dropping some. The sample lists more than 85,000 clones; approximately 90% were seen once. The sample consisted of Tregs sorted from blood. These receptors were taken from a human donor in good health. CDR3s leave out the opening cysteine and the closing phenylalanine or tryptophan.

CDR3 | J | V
ASRKRETTDTQY | TRBJ2-3 | TRBV19
ASSAGTSGSIINEQF | TRBJ2-1 | TRBV18
ASSWDVSYEQY | TRBJ2-7 | TRBV14
ASGPKGVGVYTQY | TRBJ2-3 | TRBV9
AWSVRGGELF | TRBJ2-2 | TRBV30
ASSLVEGGELF | TRBJ2-2 | TRBV11-1
ASSHAYEQY | TRBJ2-7 | TRBV5-4
ATSRDGNRPEQF | TRBJ2-1 | TRBV15
ASSLRDGYTGELF | TRBJ2-2 | TRBV5-1
ASSVDQGGYGYT | TRBJ1-2 | TRBV9
ASSLWTGANTEAF | TRBJ1-1 | TRBV5-5
SVRTGANTGELF | TRBJ2-2 | TRBV29-1
ASSLLSDTQY | TRBJ2-3 | TRBV7-8
ASSQGGGDGYT | TRBJ1-2 | TRBV4-1
ASSGVTTYEQY | TRBJ2-7 | TRBV6-1
ASSYSGQGVTEQY | TRBJ2-7 | TRBV6-5
ASSREGREQETQY | TRBJ2-5 | TRBV27
ASSPRTSYEQY | TRBJ2-7 | TRBV13
ASSVPGTGYGYT | TRBJ1-2 | TRBV7-2
AWSVLVTEAF | TRBJ1-1 | TRBV30
ASSKGSLNTEAF | TRBJ1-1 | TRBV19
ASSFRSDVAYEQY | - | TRBV6-5
ASKKGQGTDTQY | TRBJ2-3 | TRBV5-1
ASSLAQGTYEQY | TRBJ2-7 | TRBV5-1
ASSLISPGGTGELF | TRBJ2-2 | TRBV7-9
ASSSDRRAF | TRBJ1-1 | TRBV19
ASKFLAAGNGYT | TRBJ1-2 | TRBV27
ASSFRGPGANVLT | TRBJ2-6 | TRBV7-9
ASSLVRGSYEQY | TRBJ2-7 | TRBV5-4
ASSQDRVSYGYT | TRBJ1-2 | TRBV4-1
ASSTDRSYGYT | TRBJ1-2 | TRBV11-2
ASSPDRGRESPLH | TRBJ1-6 | TRBV25-1
ASSLNRGSTLNTEAF | TRBJ1-1 | TRBV7-9
ASTSGETQY | TRBJ2-5 | TRBV2
ASSPTQGYSYEQY | TRBJ2-7 | TRBV18
ASSPTGEAQY | TRBJ2-5 | TRBV18
AISEREANEQF | TRBJ2-1 | TRBV10-3
ASSEAPPYEQY | TRBJ2-7 | TRBV6-1
ASSPVTGAGSTEAF | TRBJ1-1 | TRBV5-1
ASSDQQNTEAF | TRBJ1-1 | TRBV2